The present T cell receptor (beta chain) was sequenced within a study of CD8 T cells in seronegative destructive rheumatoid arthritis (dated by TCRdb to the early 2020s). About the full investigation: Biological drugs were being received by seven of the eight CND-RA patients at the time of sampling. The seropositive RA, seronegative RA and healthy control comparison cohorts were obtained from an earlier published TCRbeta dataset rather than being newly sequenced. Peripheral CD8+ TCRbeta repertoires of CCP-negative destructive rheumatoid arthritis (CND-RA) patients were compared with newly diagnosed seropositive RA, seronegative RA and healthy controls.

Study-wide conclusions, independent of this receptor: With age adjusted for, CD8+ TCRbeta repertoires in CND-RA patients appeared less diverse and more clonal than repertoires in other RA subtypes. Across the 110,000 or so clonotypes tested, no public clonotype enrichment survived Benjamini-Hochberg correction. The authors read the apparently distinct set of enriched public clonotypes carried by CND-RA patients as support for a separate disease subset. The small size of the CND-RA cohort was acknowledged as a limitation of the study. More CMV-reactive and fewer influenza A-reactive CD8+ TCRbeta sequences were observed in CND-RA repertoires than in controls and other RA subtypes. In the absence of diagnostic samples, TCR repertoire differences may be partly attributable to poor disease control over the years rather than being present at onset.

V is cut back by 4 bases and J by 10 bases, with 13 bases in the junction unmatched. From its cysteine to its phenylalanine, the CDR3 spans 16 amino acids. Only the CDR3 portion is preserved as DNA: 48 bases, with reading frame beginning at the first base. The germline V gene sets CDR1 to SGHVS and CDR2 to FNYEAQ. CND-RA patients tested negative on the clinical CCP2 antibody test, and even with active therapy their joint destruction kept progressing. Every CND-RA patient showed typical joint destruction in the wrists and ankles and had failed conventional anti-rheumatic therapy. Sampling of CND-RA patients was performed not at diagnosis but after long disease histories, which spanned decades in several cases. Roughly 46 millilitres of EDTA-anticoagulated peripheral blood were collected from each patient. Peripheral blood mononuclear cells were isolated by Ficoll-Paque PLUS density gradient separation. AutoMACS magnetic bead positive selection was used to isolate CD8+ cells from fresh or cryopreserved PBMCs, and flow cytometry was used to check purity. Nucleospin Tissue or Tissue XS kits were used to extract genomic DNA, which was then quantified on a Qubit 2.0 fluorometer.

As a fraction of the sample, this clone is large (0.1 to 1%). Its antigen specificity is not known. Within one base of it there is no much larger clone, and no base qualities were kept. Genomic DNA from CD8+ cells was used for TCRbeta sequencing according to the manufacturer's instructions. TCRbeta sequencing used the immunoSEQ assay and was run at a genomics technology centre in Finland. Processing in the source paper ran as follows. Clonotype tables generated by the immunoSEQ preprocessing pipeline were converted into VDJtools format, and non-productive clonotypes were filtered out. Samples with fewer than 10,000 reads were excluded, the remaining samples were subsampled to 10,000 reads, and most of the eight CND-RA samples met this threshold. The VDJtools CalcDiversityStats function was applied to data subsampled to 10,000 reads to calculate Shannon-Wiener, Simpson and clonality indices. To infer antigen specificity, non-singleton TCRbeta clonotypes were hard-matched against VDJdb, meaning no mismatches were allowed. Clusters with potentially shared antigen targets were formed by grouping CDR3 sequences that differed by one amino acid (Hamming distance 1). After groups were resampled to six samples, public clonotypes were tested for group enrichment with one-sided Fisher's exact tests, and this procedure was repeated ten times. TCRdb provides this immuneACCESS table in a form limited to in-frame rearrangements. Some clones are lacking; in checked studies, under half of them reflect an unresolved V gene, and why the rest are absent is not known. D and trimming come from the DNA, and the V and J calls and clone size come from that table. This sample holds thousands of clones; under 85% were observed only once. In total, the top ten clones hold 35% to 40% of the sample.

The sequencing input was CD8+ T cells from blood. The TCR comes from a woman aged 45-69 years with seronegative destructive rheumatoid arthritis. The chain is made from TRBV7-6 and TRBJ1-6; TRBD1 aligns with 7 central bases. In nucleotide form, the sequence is TGTGCCAGCAGCTCTCGGACAGGTTCAGGACGATCACCCCTCCACTTT. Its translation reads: CASSSRTGSGRSPLHF.